This TCR beta chain was obtained from a study of monozygotic twins with inflammatory bowel disease. Comment on this clonotype: What it recognizes is unknown.

A total RNA quantity of roughly 3,400 ng went into each TCR library. TCRdb reprocessed the 5' RACE reads and reports one entry per CDR3 protein, with no DNA. This table lists about 200,000 distinct CDR3 sequences. Study observations and caveats: Lower sharing of clonotypes with other individuals was seen in IBD patients than in healthy twins. This was most marked in patients showing signs of disease activity.

The TCR was taken from a human donor with ulcerative colitis or Crohn's disease, or a healthy co-twin of an affected twin (not recorded which). Sequencing was carried out using blood.

The CDR3 protein is CSARGPSAGLNTEAFF. The chain has TRBV20-1 and TRBJ1-1. Germline CDR1 is DFQATT and CDR2 is SNEGSKA (reference sequence). The CDR3 covers 16 residues.